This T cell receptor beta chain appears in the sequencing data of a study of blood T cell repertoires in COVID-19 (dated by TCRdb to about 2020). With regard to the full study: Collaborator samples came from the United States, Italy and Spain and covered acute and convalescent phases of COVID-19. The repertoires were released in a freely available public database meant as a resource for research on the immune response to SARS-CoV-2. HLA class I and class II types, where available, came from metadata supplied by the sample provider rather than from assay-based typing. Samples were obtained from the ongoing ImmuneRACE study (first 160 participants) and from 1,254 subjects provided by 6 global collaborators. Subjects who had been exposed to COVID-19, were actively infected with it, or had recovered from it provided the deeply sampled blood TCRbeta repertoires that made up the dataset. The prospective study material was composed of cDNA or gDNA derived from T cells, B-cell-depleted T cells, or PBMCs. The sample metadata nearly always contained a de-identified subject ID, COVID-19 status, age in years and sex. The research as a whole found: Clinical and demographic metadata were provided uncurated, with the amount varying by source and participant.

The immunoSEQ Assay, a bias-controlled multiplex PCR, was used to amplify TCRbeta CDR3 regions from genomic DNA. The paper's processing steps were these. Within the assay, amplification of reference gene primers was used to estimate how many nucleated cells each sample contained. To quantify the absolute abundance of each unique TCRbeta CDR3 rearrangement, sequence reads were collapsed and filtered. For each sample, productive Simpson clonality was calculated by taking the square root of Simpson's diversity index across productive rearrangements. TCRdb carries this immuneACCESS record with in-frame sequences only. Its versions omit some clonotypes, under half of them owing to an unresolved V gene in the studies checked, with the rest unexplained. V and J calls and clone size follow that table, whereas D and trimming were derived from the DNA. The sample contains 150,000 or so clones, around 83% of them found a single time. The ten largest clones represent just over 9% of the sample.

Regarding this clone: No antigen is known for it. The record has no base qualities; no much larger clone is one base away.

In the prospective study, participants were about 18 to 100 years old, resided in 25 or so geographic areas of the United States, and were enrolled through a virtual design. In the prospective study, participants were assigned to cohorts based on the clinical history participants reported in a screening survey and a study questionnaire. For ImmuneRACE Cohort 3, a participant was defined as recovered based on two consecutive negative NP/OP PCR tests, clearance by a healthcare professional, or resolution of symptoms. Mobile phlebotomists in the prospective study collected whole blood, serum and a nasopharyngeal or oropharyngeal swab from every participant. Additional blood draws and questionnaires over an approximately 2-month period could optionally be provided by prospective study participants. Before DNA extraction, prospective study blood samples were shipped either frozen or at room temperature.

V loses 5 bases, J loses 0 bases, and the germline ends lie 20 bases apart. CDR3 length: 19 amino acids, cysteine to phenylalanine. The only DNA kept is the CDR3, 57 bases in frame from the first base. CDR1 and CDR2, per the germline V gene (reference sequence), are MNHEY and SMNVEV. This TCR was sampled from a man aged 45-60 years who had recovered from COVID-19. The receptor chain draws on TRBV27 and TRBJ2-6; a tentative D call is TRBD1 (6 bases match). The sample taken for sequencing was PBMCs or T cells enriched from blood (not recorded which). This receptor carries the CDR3 CASSQNAGQRSSGANVLTF. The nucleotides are TGTGCCAGCAGTCAAAACGCTGGACAGAGGAGCTCTGGGGCCAACGTCCTGACTTTC.